The 25 T cell receptor beta chains in this list originate from one sample, sequenced in a study of blood T cell repertoires in COVID-19. TCRdb's copy holds only in-frame clones and misses some; the assay was immunoSEQ multiplex PCR. This table has around 180,000 clones, around three quarters appearing once. The sequencing input was peripheral blood. The source is a man aged 55 to 70 with active or convalescent COVID-19.

This sequence joins TRBV4-1 and TRBJ2-3; TRBD2 might be the D (6 bases). The CDR3 has 15 residues. Germline assignment: CDR1 MGHRA and CDR2 YSYEKL. V was cut by 0 bases and J by 1 base, with 8 bases left in between. CDR3 in amino acids: CASSQDGGGTDTQYF. In DNA form, the CDR3 reads TGCGCCAGCAGCCAAGATGGAGGGGGCACAGATACGCAGTATTTT.

The chain couples TRBV7-8 to TRBJ2-1; 7 nucleotides line up with TRBD2. CDR3 length: 15 amino acids. The V and J ends lost 4 bases and 6 bases, in that order; junction bases with no gene match: 9. Germline V gives CDR1 SGHVS, CDR2 FQNEAQ. CDR3 DNA sequence: TGTGCCAGCAGCTCGTTAAGCGGGGTCTCCAATGAGCAGTTCTTC. Its protein product is CASSSLSGVSNEQFF.

CDR3: CASSPQGEQPQHF. As DNA, the CDR3 is TGTGCCAGCTCACCACAGGGGGAACAGCCCCAGCATTTT. The chain couples TRBV18 to TRBJ1-5, with D perhaps matching TRBD1 (6 bases). Germline values: CDR1 KGHSH, CDR2 LQKENI. CDR3 length: 13 residues. Trimming took off 1 base at V and 7 bases at J, with 8 bases between the two ends.

This clone was detected ten times or more. V is TRBV12-5 and J is TRBJ2-1; 7 bases map to TRBD2. Unmatched junction bases numbered 6, after V lost 5 bases and J lost 8 bases. Germline CDR1 is LGHNT and CDR2 is FRNRAP. This CDR3 has 13 residues. This chain's CDR3 is CASGTTGGDEQFF. The CDR3 bases are TGTGCTAGTGGTACGACTGGGGGGGATGAGCAGTTCTTC.

This chain joins TRBV11-2 and TRBJ2-7; D not certain. The V end lost 0 bases, the J end lost 10 bases, and 13 bases lay between the germline ends. The CDR3 totals 13 residues. The germline V gene encodes CDR1 SGHAT and CDR2 FQNNGV. In nucleotides, the CDR3 is TGTGCCAGCAGCTTAGAGAGTCTAGACTTACAGTACTTC. Its protein product is CASSLESLDLQYF.

This CDR3 is CASSSRSMAGGFNYGYTF. DNA of the CDR3: TGTGCCAGCAGCTCCCGCAGCATGGCAGGAGGATTCAACTATGGCTACACCTTC. The chain recombines TRBV14 with TRBJ1-2; D gene uncertain. This CDR3 comprises 18 residues. The germline CDR1 and CDR2 sequences are SGHDN and FVKESK. V was pared by 5 bases and J by 2 bases, with 24 bases between.

This chain connects TRBV5-6 to TRBJ2-1, with D possibly being TRBD1 (5 bases). V lost 4 bases, J lost 0 bases, and 11 bases lay in between. CDR1 is SGHDT and CDR2 is YYEEEE in the germline V gene. This CDR3 is built from 15 residues. The CDR3 sequence: CASSPQGHSYNEQFF. CDR3 bases: TGTGCCAGCAGCCCCCAGGGTCACTCCTACAATGAGCAGTTCTTC.

The chain carries TRBV5-1 and TRBJ2-7, with D perhaps matching TRBD2 (7 bases). V was cut by 1 base and J by 4 bases, with 15 bases left in between. The CDR3 loop spans 15 amino acids. Per germline, CDR1 SGHRS and CDR2 YFSETQ. The CDR3 reads CASSLPTGGAYEQYF. The CDR3 DNA sequence: TGCGCCAGCAGCTTGCCCACGGGGGGCGCGTACGAGCAGTACTTC.

This chain connects TRBV19 to TRBJ1-5; 10 bases line up with TRBD1. CDR1 LNHDA and CDR2 SQIVND come from the germline V gene (reference sequence). The CDR3 totals 17 residues. The junction had 8 bases not matched to a gene; V was cut back by 1 base and J by 5 bases. CDR3 region: CASSIGLGQGDYQPQHF. The CDR3, as DNA: TGTGCCAGTAGTATAGGGCTCGGACAGGGGGACTATCAGCCCCAGCATTTT.

The V gene is TRBV10-1, the J gene TRBJ1-2, with 10 bases matching TRBD1. J gave up 5 bases and V 4 bases, and 10 bases lay outside the gene matches. The CDR3 runs to 16 residues. CDR1 WNHNN and CDR2 SYGVQD come from the germline V gene (reference sequence). The CDR3 loop reads CASSAGDRGDRYGYTF. The DNA of the CDR3 is TGCGCCAGCAGTGCAGGGGACAGGGGAGACCGTTATGGCTACACCTTC.

This clone was seen more than once but under ten times. This sequence joins TRBV7-9 and TRBJ2-7; D uncertain. Per germline, CDR1 SEHNR and CDR2 FQNEAQ (reference sequence). CDR3 length equals 13 residues. The V and J ends lost 3 bases and 0 bases respectively, with 6 bases between them. CDR3 sequence: CASSFGNSYEQYF. The CDR3 coding sequence is TGTGCCAGCAGCTTCGGTAACTCCTACGAGCAGTACTTC.

The CDR3 sequence is CASSQGTSGSGETQYF. CDR3 nucleotide sequence: TGTGCCAGCAGCCAAGGGACTAGCGGGAGCGGGGAGACCCAGTACTTC. V is TRBV7-3 and J is TRBJ2-5; TRBD2 matches 14 bases. J gave up 5 bases and V 5 bases, and 7 bases lay outside the gene matches. The CDR3 totals 16 residues. CDR1 is SGHTA and CDR2 is FQGTGA in the germline V gene.

V gene TRBV5-6 combines with J gene TRBJ2-7; a possible D gene is TRBD2 (5 bases). The germline gives CDR1 SGHDT, CDR2 YYEEEE. Trimming stripped 3 bases from V and 6 bases from J, with 16 bases between. The CDR3 is 14 residues long. The CDR3 region is CASSSLTGSGEQYF. The CDR3 coding sequence is TGTGCCAGCAGCTCACTTACGGGGAGCGGCGAGCAGTACTTC.

The chain couples TRBV7-3 to TRBJ2-1, with TRBD2 matching over 14 bases. In germline, CDR1 is SGHTA, CDR2 FQGTGA. The junction had 5 bases not matched to a gene; V was cut back by 1 base and J by 3 bases. The CDR3 spans 18 residues. The CDR3: CASSLIGTSGSGYNEQFF. Written as DNA, the CDR3 is TGTGCCAGCAGCTTAATCGGGACTAGCGGGAGTGGCTACAATGAGCAGTTCTTC. Supplemented by reference TRBV7-3 and TRBJ2-1, the full variable domain reads GAGVSQTPSNKVTEKGKYVELRCDPISGHTALYWYRQSLGQGPEFLIYFQGTGAADDSGLPNDRFFAVRPEGSVSTLKIQRTERGDSAVYLCASSLIGTSGSGYNEQFFGPGTRLTVL.

This rearrangement joins TRBV18 to TRBJ2-3, with D possibly being TRBD2 (5 bases). The CDR3 is 16 amino acids. Germline lookup yields CDR1 KGHSH and CDR2 LQKENI. The ends were cut back, 4 bases at V and 1 base at J, with 15 bases in the middle. This chain's CDR3 is CASSRAKGAGTDTQYF. CDR3 nucleotide sequence: TGTGCCAGCTCACGGGCGAAGGGAGCTGGCACAGATACGCAGTATTTT.

This clone was picked up a small number of times. The chain employs TRBV12-2 and TRBJ1-4. TRBV12-2 is listed as a pseudogene. CDR3 size: 19 residues. CDR3 in amino acids: CASRLADAGPGGENEKLFF. The CDR3 DNA is TGTGCAAGTCGCTTAGCGGATGCGGGACCGGGCGGTGAAAATGAAAAACTGTTTTTT.

This clone has only a few counts. The chain combines TRBV6-5 with TRBJ1-1; D is possibly TRBD1 (6 bases). The germline CDR1 and CDR2 sequences are MNHEY and SVGAGI. V lost 6 bases and J lost 5, with 13 bases in between. The CDR3 covers 13 residues. The DNA of the CDR3 is TGTGCCAGCAGGATGGGGGCCACGACTGAAGCTTTCTTT. Translation gives CASRMGATTEAFF.

V and J are TRBV28 and TRBJ2-5; TRBD1 aligns across 9 bases. This CDR3 contains 13 residues. Germline loops: CDR1 MDHEN, CDR2 SYDVKM. V trimming: 6 bases; J trimming: 5 bases; junction bases outside the gene matches: 4. CDR3 DNA: TGTGCCAGCAGGACAGGGGGACAGGAGACCCAGTACTTC. As protein: CASRTGGQETQYF. Full variable domain (rest looked up from reference TRBV28 and TRBJ2-5): DVKVTQSSRYLVKRTGEKVFLECVQDMDHENMFWYRQDPGLGLRLIYFSYDVKMKEKGDIPEGYSVSREKKERFSLILESASTNQTSMYLCASRTGGQETQYFGPGTRLLVL.

This clone has a single count. The gene calls are TRBV7-2 and TRBJ2-5; 7 bases line up with TRBD2. The CDR3 covers 14 residues. In germline, CDR1 is SGHTA, CDR2 FQGNSA. With V trimmed by 3 bases and J by 5 bases, 6 bases remained unmatched. The CDR3 here is CASSLGGVVETQYF. Written as DNA, the CDR3 is TGTGCCAGCAGCTTGGGGGGGGTGGTGGAGACCCAGTACTTC. The whole variable domain, filled in from reference TRBV7-2 and TRBJ2-5, reads GAGVSQSPSNKVTEKGKDVELRCDPISGHTALYWYRQSLGQGLEFLIYFQGNSAPDKSGLPSDRFSAERTGGSVSTLTIQRTQQEDSAVYLCASSLGGVVETQYFGPGTRLLVL.

V is TRBV7-2 and J is TRBJ2-1; TRBD1 matches 8 bases. V dropped 5 bases and J dropped 5; count of bases not matched to a gene: 20. This CDR3 contains 19 residues. Germline V gives CDR1 SGHTA, CDR2 FQGNSA. The CDR3 loop is CASSTPQGAFSQAHNEQFF. The CDR3 DNA sequence: TGTGCCAGCAGCACCCCTCAGGGGGCGTTTTCCCAGGCTCACAATGAGCAGTTCTTC.

The V and J genes are TRBV27 and TRBJ1-2, with unresolved D. Per germline, CDR1 MNHEY and CDR2 SMNVEV (reference sequence). Trimming stripped 6 bases from V and 3 bases from J, with 11 bases between. The CDR3 loop spans 13 amino acids. The CDR3 bases are TGTGCCAGCAGCTCAGGACTCCACTATGGCTACACCTTC. Amino acid sequence: CASSSGLHYGYTF.

This sequence joins TRBV14 and TRBJ1-2; 8 nucleotides match TRBD1. The germline V gene has CDR1 SGHDN and CDR2 FVKESK. V trimming: 1 base; J trimming: 8 bases; junction bases outside the gene matches: 6. The CDR3 runs to 14 residues. The CDR3, as DNA: TGTGCCAGCAGCCAAGTGACAGGGGAAAACGGCTACACCTTC. This codes for CASSQVTGENGYTF.

V and J are TRBV11-3 and TRBJ2-3; 8 nucleotides agree with TRBD2. This CDR3 comprises 14 residues. Germline trimming cut 7 bases from V and 3 bases from J; bases unmatched to any gene: 6. In germline, CDR1 is SGHNT, CDR2 YENEEA. The CDR3 loop is CASTAGGPTDTQYF. The CDR3 nucleotides read TGTGCCAGCACCGCGGGGGGACCGACAGATACGCAGTATTTT. The variable domain in full, completed from reference TRBV11-3 and TRBJ2-3, reads EAGVVQSPRYKIIEKKQPVAFWCNPISGHNTLYWYLQNLGQGPELLIRYENEEAVDDSQLPKDRFSAERLKGVDSTLKIQPAELGDSAVYLCASTAGGPTDTQYFGPGTRLTVL.

This clone has more than one count but fewer than ten. The chain links TRBV15 to TRBJ2-7, with 8 bases identical to TRBD2. V was pared by 1 base and J by 5 bases, with 7 bases of the junction left unmatched. Germline V lookup: CDR1 LNHNV, CDR2 YYDKDF (reference sequence). The CDR3 contains 15 residues. The CDR3 DNA follows: TGTGCCACCAGCAGAGGAGCGGGAGAATGGGACGAGCAGTACTTC. Translation: CATSRGAGEWDEQYF. Variable domain in full (rest from reference TRBV15 and TRBJ2-7): DAMVIQNPRYQVTQFGKPVTLSCSQTLNHNVMYWYQQKSSQAPKLLFHYYDKDFNNEADTPDNFQSRRPNTSFCFLDIRSPGLGDTAMYLCATSRGAGEWDEQYFGPGTRLTVT.

This clone was seen just once. The rearrangement links TRBV24-1 to TRBJ1-5; 8 bases agree with TRBD1. The V gene end was trimmed by 3 bases and the J gene end by 7 bases; junction bases not matched to a gene: 4. Germline V lookup: CDR1 KGHDR, CDR2 SFDVKD. This CDR3 spans 14 amino acids. DNA of the CDR3: TGTGCCACCAGTGATACGGACAGGGAACAGCCCCAGCATTTT. Protein sequence: CATSDTDREQPQHF.